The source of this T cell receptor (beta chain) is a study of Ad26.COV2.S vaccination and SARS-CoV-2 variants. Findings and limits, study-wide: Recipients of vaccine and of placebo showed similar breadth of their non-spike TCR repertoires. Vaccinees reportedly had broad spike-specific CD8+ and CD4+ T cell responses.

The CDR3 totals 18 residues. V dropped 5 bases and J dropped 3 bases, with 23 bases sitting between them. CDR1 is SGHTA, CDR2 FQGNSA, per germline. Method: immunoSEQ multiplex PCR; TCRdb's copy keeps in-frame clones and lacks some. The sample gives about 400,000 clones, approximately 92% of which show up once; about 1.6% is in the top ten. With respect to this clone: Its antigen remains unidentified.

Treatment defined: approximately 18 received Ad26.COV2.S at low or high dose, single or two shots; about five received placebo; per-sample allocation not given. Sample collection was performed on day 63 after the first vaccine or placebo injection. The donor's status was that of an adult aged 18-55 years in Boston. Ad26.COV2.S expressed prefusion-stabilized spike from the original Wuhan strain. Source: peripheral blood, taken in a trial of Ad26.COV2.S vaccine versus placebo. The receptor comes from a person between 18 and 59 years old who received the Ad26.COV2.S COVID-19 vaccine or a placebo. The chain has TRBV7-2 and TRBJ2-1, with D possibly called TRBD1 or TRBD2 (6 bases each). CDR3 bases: TGTGCCAGCAGCACCTCTCCCGCCGGGGGCTGGTACTACAATGAGCAGTTCTTC. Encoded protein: CASSTSPAGGWYYNEQFF.